These 21 T cell receptor beta chains share one sample of origin, sequenced in a study of T cell responses to AZD1222 COVID-19 vaccine. Measured with immunoSEQ multiplex PCR; TCRdb has only the in-frame clones, and not every one. Here the sample spans fewer than 200,000 clones, over 80% being singletons. The sequencing used peripheral blood, collected on day 0 of AZD1222 vaccination. These receptors came from an adult in good health.

CDR3 amino acids: CASSPRAGTGGAQGNTIYF. CDR3 sequence (DNA): TGTGCCAGCAGCCCTCGCGCCGGGACAGGGGGAGCGCAGGGAAACACCATATATTTT. The rearrangement links TRBV7-9 to TRBJ1-3, with 11 bases aligning to TRBD1. The CDR3 loop spans 19 amino acids. The V gene's germline CDR1 is SEHNR and CDR2 FQNEAQ (reference sequence). With 5 bases clipped from V and 4 bases from J, the junction kept 16 bases outside the gene matches.

The chain carries TRBV18 and TRBJ1-3; D is unclear. CDR3 size: 15 residues. The V gene lost 6 bases and the J gene lost 3 bases, with 15 bases spanning the gap. In germline, CDR1 is KGHSH, CDR2 LQKENI. The CDR3 DNA follows: TGTGCCAGCTCTCAACCGGGCGGAGATGGAAACACCATATATTTT. Protein product: CASSQPGGDGNTIYF.

The rearrangement uses TRBV19 and TRBJ1-2; unclear D gene. Germline-derived CDR1 and CDR2 are LNHDA and SQIVND (reference sequence). The CDR3 contains 15 residues. With 6 bases removed from V and 1 base from J, the gap between germline ends came to 15 bases. CDR3 sequence reads: CASSKSQDFNYGYTF. In nucleotides, the CDR3 is TGTGCCAGTAGCAAAAGTCAGGATTTTAACTATGGCTACACCTTC.

This clone was recorded only once. V usage is TRBV5-4 and J usage is TRBJ2-2; D gene uncertain. V shed 1 base and J shed 6 bases, with 16 bases lying between them. CDR3 size: 16 residues. Germline V gives CDR1 SGHNT, CDR2 YYREEE (reference sequence). CDR3 sequence: CASSLPGLLTAGELFF. Here the CDR3 DNA reads TGTGCCAGCAGCTTGCCGGGCCTACTCACCGCCGGGGAGCTGTTTTTT.

J is TRBJ1-5 and V is TRBV4-2, with D perhaps matching TRBD1 (5 bases). V shed 0 bases and J shed 3 bases, with 15 bases lying between them. The germline gives CDR1 LGHNA, CDR2 YNFKEQ. This CDR3 region has 17 residues. CDR3 bases: TGTGCCAGCAGCCAAGATGGTGGGACTTCCATCAATCAGCCCCAGCATTTT. Its translation: CASSQDGGTSINQPQHF.

The chain couples TRBV7-2 to TRBJ1-1; D remains ambiguous. The length of the CDR3 is 14 residues. Trimming removed 1 base at V and 0 bases at J, with 6 bases between. Looked up from germline, CDR1 is SGHTA and CDR2 is FQGNSA. The CDR3 loop is CASSLDPMNTEAFF. The CDR3 DNA is TGTGCCAGCAGCTTAGATCCCATGAACACTGAAGCTTTCTTT.

V is TRBV19 and J is TRBJ1-4; a weak D match, TRBD1 (5 bases). Germline CDR1 LNHDA, CDR2 SQIVND (reference sequence). V was shortened by 7 bases and J by 3 bases, with 15 bases between the two germline ends. The CDR3 totals 15 residues. The CDR3, as DNA: TGTGCCAGTACAATGAATGGGGCAGCTAATGAAAAACTGTTTTTT. Translating it yields CASTMNGAANEKLFF.

The chain is built from TRBV6-1 and TRBJ2-5; TRBD1 matches at 12 bases. With 0 bases clipped from V and 5 bases from J, the junction kept 7 bases outside the gene matches. CDR1 and CDR2 (germline): MNHNS, SASEGT. This CDR3 spans 17 amino acids. The CDR3 is CASSEAGTGGAWETQYF. CDR3 sequence (DNA): TGTGCCAGCAGTGAAGCGGGGACAGGGGGCGCTTGGGAGACCCAGTACTTC.

This chain links TRBV19 with TRBJ1-5, with D unresolved. The V and J ends lost 1 base and 1 base respectively, with 11 bases between them. Germline lookup yields CDR1 LNHDA and CDR2 SQIVND (reference sequence). This CDR3 region has 16 residues. CDR3 bases: TGTGCCAGTAGTATAGGACCAGGAATGAGCAATCAGCCCCAGCATTTT. Protein: CASSIGPGMSNQPQHF.

The chain is built from TRBV6-5 and TRBJ1-3; D possibly corresponds to TRBD1 (5 bases). Germline loops: CDR1 MNHEY, CDR2 SVGAGI. The CDR3 has 13 residues. Deletions cut 2 bases from V and 7 bases from J, with 9 bases between. CDR3 bases: TGTGCCAGCAGTTACGACAGAATGAACACCATATATTTT. As protein: CASSYDRMNTIYF.

The rearrangement joins TRBV11-2 to TRBJ1-5, with D maybe TRBD1 (5 bases). Germline V gene sequence: CDR1 SGHAT, CDR2 FQNNGV. Trimming pared 1 base from V and 6 bases from J, leaving 10 bases between. The CDR3 runs to 14 residues. The CDR3: CASSLGGGSQPQHF. The CDR3 DNA is TGTGCCAGCAGCTTAGGGGGGGGGTCTCAGCCCCAGCATTTT.

V and J are TRBV9 and TRBJ1-5, with D hard to call. CDR1 and CDR2 from the germline V gene are SGDLS and YYNGEE. V lost 5 bases to trimming and J lost 8 bases, with 11 bases between them. The CDR3 has 12 residues. The CDR3 loop reads CASSAGEEPQHF. CDR3 nucleotides: TGTGCCAGCAGTGCCGGCGAAGAGCCCCAGCATTTT.

The chain is built from TRBV5-1 and TRBJ1-2, with D maybe TRBD1 (5 bases). The germline CDR1 and CDR2 sequences are SGHRS and YFSETQ. V was trimmed by 3 bases and J by 4 bases, leaving 13 bases between them. The CDR3 loop spans 14 amino acids. CDR3 loop: CASSSYRTLYGYTF. DNA for the CDR3: TGCGCCAGCAGCTCGTACAGGACCCTCTATGGCTACACCTTC.

The J gene is TRBJ1-3, the V gene TRBV19, with D possibly TRBD1 on 6 matching bases. The germline V and J ends were trimmed by 4 bases and 2 bases, with 12 bases remaining between them. There are 15 residues in the CDR3. Germline CDR1 reads LNHDA; CDR2 reads SQIVND (reference sequence). The CDR3 sequence is CASSTTGKPGNTIYF. In nucleotides, the CDR3 is TGTGCCAGTAGTACCACAGGGAAACCTGGAAACACCATATATTTT.

This clone was counted once. The rearrangement joins TRBV7-2 to TRBJ1-1; a possible D gene is TRBD1 (5 bases). The CDR3 contains 16 residues. Germline V gives CDR1 SGHTA, CDR2 FQGNSA. V was cut by 2 bases and J by 2 bases, with 15 bases left in between. For the CDR3, the DNA is TGTGCCAGCAGCTTAAATTTAGGGGAGAGTAACACTGAAGCTTTCTTT. This codes for CASSLNLGESNTEAFF. Combining the CDR3 with reference TRBV7-2 and TRBJ1-1 gives the whole variable domain GAGVSQSPSNKVTEKGKDVELRCDPISGHTALYWYRQSLGQGLEFLIYFQGNSAPDKSGLPSDRFSAERTGGSVSTLTIQRTQQEDSAVYLCASSLNLGESNTEAFFGQGTRLTVV.

This chain uses TRBV5-5 with TRBJ2-3; unclear D gene. Germline V lookup: CDR1 SGHKS, CDR2 YYEKEE (reference sequence). Trimming removed 1 base from V and 2 bases from J, with 8 bases in between. This CDR3 is built from 14 residues. The CDR3 loop reads CASSLWAVTDTQYF. The CDR3 nucleotides are TGTGCCAGCAGCTTGTGGGCTGTCACAGATACGCAGTATTTT.

The chain combines TRBV19 with TRBJ1-6, with TRBD1 identical over 9 bases. This CDR3 is built from 19 residues. Looked up from germline, CDR1 is LNHDA and CDR2 is SQIVND (reference sequence). The J segment lost 0 bases and the V segment lost 3 bases, leaving 9 bases of the junction unmatched. CDR3 in amino acids: CASSIDSDRGSSYNSPLHF. DNA for the CDR3: TGTGCCAGTAGTATCGACTCGGACAGGGGAAGCTCCTATAATTCACCCCTCCACTTT.

V is TRBV5-1 and J is TRBJ1-4, with D perhaps TRBD1 (5 bases). Germline loops: CDR1 SGHRS, CDR2 YFSETQ. This CDR3 has 15 amino acids. Trimming left V 2 bases short and J 8 bases short, with 16 bases between. CDR3 protein: CASSFEGYENEKLFF. For the CDR3, the DNA is TGCGCCAGCAGCTTCGAGGGGTATGAGAACGAAAAACTGTTTTTT.

The chain is built from TRBV25-1 and TRBJ1-2; tentatively, D is TRBD1 (6 bases). Germline V lookup: CDR1 MGHDK, CDR2 SYGVNS. The V end was cut by 3 bases, the J end by 7 bases, with 12 bases between. This CDR3 is 13 amino acids long. The CDR3 sequence: CASSDTHRVGYTF. The CDR3 DNA is TGTGCCAGCAGTGATACTCACAGGGTTGGCTACACCTTC.

The chain combines TRBV6-5 with TRBJ1-4; the D is unclear. V lost 7 bases, J lost 5 bases, and 17 bases lay in between. Germline-derived CDR1 and CDR2 are MNHEY and SVGAGI. The CDR3 runs to 15 residues. CDR3 in amino acids: CASMRGWLLNEKLFF. CDR3 DNA sequence: TGTGCCAGCATGCGGGGTTGGCTTCTCAATGAAAAACTGTTTTTT.

This chain joins TRBV28 and TRBJ2-7, with D unclear. The germline V gene has CDR1 MDHEN and CDR2 SYDVKM. CDR3 length: 13 amino acids. Trimming left V 6 bases short and J 6 bases short, with 15 bases between. This CDR3 is CASRDLTHFEQYF. In DNA, the CDR3 is TGTGCCAGCAGAGACCTAACCCACTTCGAGCAGTACTTC.